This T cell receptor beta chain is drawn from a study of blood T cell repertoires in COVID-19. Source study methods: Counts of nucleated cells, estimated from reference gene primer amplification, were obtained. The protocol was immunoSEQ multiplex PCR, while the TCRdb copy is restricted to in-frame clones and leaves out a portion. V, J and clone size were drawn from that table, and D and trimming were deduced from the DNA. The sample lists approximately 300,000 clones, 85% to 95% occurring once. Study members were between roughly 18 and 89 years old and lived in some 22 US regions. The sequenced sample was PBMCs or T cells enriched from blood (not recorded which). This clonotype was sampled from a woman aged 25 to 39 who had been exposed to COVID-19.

In DNA, the CDR3 is TGTGCCAGCAGCCAAGCCCCTGGGCGGGGGCCCTACAATGAGCAGTTCTTC. It codes for CASSQAPGRGPYNEQFF. The chain joins TRBV14 to TRBJ2-1; TRBD2 might be the D (7 bases). The CDR3 spans 17 residues. Germline V gene sequence: CDR1 SGHDN, CDR2 FVKESK. V lost 1 base and J lost 2, with 15 bases in between.